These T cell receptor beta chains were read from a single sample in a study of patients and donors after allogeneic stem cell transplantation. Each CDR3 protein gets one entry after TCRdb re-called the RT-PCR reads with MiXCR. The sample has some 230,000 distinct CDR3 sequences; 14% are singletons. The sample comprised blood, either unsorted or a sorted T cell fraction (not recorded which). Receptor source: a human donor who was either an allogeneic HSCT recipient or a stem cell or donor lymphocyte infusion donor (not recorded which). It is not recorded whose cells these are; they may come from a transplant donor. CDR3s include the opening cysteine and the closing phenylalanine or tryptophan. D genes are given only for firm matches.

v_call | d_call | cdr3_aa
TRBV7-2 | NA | CASGTRSHSYNEQFF
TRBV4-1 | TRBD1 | CASSQGWDRKIGYTF
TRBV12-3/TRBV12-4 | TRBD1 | CASSFGTGGRNQPQHF
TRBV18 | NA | CASSPPYNEQFF
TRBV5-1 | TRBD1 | CASRIGQGARTEAFF
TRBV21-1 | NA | CASSKVGNTEAFF
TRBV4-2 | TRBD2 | CASSQPTSGGAGEQFF
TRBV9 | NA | CASSVAGNPEAFF
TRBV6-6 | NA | CASVTGHTDTQYF
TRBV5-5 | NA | CASSLVWGGDYGYTF
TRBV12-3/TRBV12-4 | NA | CASSHTGSNQPQHF
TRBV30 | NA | CVWSVPLTGLGTEAFF
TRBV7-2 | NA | CASSSHSAGATSTQYF
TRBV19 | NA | CASSIGRGQPQHF
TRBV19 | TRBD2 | CASSGRLAGERFQETQYF
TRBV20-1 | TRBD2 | CSAAGTSIGDTQYF
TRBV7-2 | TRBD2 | CASSSQTSGGETQYF
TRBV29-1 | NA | CSVDFGETQYF
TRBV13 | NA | CASSYGQLNTEAFF
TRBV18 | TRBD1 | CASSSKGQEKKTQYF
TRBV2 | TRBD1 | CAEGQGYNEQFF
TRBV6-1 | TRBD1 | CASSRRTGGAVVTEAFF
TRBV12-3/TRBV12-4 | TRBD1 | CASSIRTGYGNTEAFF
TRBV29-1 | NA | CSADLGSLEAFF
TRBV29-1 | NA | CSVTVSSYEQYF
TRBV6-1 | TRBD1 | CASITGGWSSYEQYF
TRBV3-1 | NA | CASSQEDNGEQYF
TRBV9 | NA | CASSGSQKGGGHEQYF
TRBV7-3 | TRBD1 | CASSRDRNTGELFF
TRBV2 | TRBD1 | CASSYRGLINEQFF
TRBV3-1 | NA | CASSHRGTDQETQYF
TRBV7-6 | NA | CASSLDNGGANTGELFF
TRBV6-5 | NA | CASSYQTRTNNSPLHF
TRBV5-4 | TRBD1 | CASSRRLRQGQSEAFF
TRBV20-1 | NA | CSARDRLEQYF
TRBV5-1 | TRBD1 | CASSSGQEKFF
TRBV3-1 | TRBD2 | CASSRWTSGGAATDTQYF
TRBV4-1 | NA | CASSQSGTMNEKLFF
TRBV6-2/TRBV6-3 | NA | CASSYDIRTYEQYF
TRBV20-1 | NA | CSDTVVGRSTGELFF
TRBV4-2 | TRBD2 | CASSPGTSETTDTQYF
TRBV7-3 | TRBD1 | CASSPQGGTEAFF
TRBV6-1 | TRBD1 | CASSWDRGKETQYF
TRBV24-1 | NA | CATSDTGQPSNQPQHF
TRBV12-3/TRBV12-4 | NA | CASSLGDRSNSPLHF
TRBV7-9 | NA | CASSSSGVQRGYTF
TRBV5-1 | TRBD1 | CASSERTGLISGTNVLTF
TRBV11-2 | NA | CASSPLGPWDGYTF
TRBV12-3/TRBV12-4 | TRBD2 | CASSFSSGSDSYEQYF
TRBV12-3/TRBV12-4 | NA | CASRRTDFNGELFF
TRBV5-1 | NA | CASSLDAVRETQYF
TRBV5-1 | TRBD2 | CASSGAGVNSGANYEQYF